This T cell receptor beta chain was sequenced during a study of cytomegalovirus exposure and HLA in healthy donors. Vbeta (60) and Jbeta (13) primers were used in the PCR. Sequencing used immunoSEQ multiplex PCR; TCRdb keeps in-frame clones, though not all of them. Of about 140,000 clones in the sample, about 81% were seen once. The TCR sequence derives from a woman in her forties or fifties in good health and CMV-seropositive. The sample was PBMCs.

In DNA form, the CDR3 reads TGTGCCTGGAGTGGAATAGGGAGAAGAGGAGATACGCAGTATTTT. Translating gives CAWSGIGRRGDTQYF. V gene TRBV30 combines with J gene TRBJ2-3; tentative D call: TRBD2 (5 bases). V lost 1 base, J lost 5 bases, and 16 bases lay in between. The germline gives CDR1 GTSNPN, CDR2 SVGIG (reference sequence). The CDR3 runs to 15 residues.